One sample yielded the 18 T cell receptor beta chains listed below, sequenced in a study of blood T cells in healthy people across ages. The authors ran a second PCR of roughly 6 to 11 cycles using a sample-barcoded 5' primer and a J-beta primer mix. TCRdb independently ran MiXCR on the 5' RACE reads; one entry per CDR3 protein. Of about 640,000 distinct CDR3 sequences in the sample, under 70% are singletons; the top ten hold around 37%. The sequencing input was blood. The receptors here all came from a man in his sixties in good health.

The chain carries TRBV12-3 or TRBV12-4 and TRBJ1-2; a weak D match, TRBD1 (5 bases). V gave up 1 base and J gave up 4 bases, with 19 bases separating them. This CDR3 is 17 amino acids long. Here the CDR3 reads CASSLGAMGRGGYGYTF. The CDR3 region has the DNA TGTGCCAGCAGTTTAGGGGCAATGGGGAGGGGCGGCTATGGCTACACCTTC.

CDR3 DNA sequence: TGTGCCAGCAGCCAAGGATCTGCTAGCACAGATACGCAGTATTTT. The encoded protein is CASSQGSASTDTQYF. This chain links TRBV3-1 with TRBJ2-3; D remains ambiguous. Trimming took 1 base from V and 0 from J, leaving 8 bases between them. The germline CDR1 and CDR2 sequences are LGHDT and YNNKEL (reference sequence). The CDR3 is 15 residues long.

This clonotype has just a few counts. The gene calls are TRBV20-1 and TRBJ1-2, with 8 bases matching TRBD1. The CDR3 length is 13 residues. Germline V gives CDR1 DFQATT, CDR2 SNEGSKA (reference sequence). V was pared by 5 bases and J by 5 bases, with 7 bases of the junction left unmatched. Here the CDR3 reads CSAPPNRGYGYTF. The CDR3 nucleotides read TGCAGTGCTCCCCCTAACAGGGGGTATGGCTACACCTTC.

This clonotype was picked up a small number of times. The V call is TRBV6-5, the J call TRBJ1-6; D not certain. CDR1 and CDR2 (germline): MNHEY, SVGAGI. Trimming cost V 2 bases and J 5 bases, with 13 bases left between them. CDR3 length equals 16 residues. In DNA form, the CDR3 reads TGTGCCAGCAGTTACAGCACCGGGTCTGATAATTCACCCCTCCACTTT. Protein product: CASSYSTGSDNSPLHF.

This clonotype has just a few counts. The genes are TRBV5-6 and TRBJ1-1; D not resolved. In germline, CDR1 is SGHDT, CDR2 YYEEEE. V lost 3 bases, J lost 6 bases, and 6 bases lay in between. The CDR3 extends over 11 amino acids. CDR3 region: CASSSRSEAFF. The DNA for the CDR3 is TGTGCCAGCAGCTCGAGGTCTGAAGCTTTCTTT.

The V and J genes are TRBV6-2 or TRBV6-3 and TRBJ2-7, with D possibly TRBD1 on 6 matching bases. In germline, CDR1 is MNHEY, CDR2 SVGEGT. V gave up 6 bases and J gave up 5 bases, with 8 bases separating them. The CDR3 runs 11 residues. The CDR3 reads CASRQGHEQYF. The CDR3 DNA follows: TGTGCCAGCAGACAGGGCCACGAGCAGTACTTC.

The V gene is TRBV7-9, the J gene TRBJ1-1, with D possibly TRBD1 on 6 matching bases. Germline CDR1 reads SEHNR; CDR2 reads FQNEAQ (reference sequence). Trimming left V 4 bases short and J 2 bases short, with 17 bases between. The CDR3 spans 16 residues. The DNA of the CDR3 is TGTGCCAGCAGCTCGCGTTCCGGGACACCCAACACTGAAGCTTTCTTT. Amino acid sequence: CASSSRSGTPNTEAFF.

This sequence joins TRBV4-1 and TRBJ2-5; either TRBD1 or TRBD2 may fit D (5 bases each). This CDR3 spans 14 amino acids. Trimming cost V 0 bases and J 5 bases, with 10 bases left between them. The germline gives CDR1 MGHRA, CDR2 YSYEKL. The CDR3 loop is CASSQEGVWETQYF. The CDR3, as DNA: TGCGCCAGCAGCCAAGAGGGGGTCTGGGAGACCCAGTACTTC.

The chain combines TRBV7-2 with TRBJ1-2; TRBD1 aligns across 7 bases. After removal of 1 base from V and 4 bases from J, the junction contained 12 bases not matched to a gene. Germline V gene sequence: CDR1 SGHTA, CDR2 FQGNSA. The CDR3 totals 17 residues. The CDR3 sequence: CASSLVGTNRGSYGYTF. The CDR3 region has the DNA TGTGCCAGCAGCTTAGTAGGAACCAACAGGGGTTCCTATGGCTACACCTTC.

The chain combines TRBV5-1 with TRBJ2-5; 8 bases map to TRBD2. Germline loops: CDR1 SGHRS, CDR2 YFSETQ. With 5 bases clipped from V and 5 bases from J, the junction kept 11 bases outside the gene matches. There are 15 residues in the CDR3. The DNA for the CDR3 is TGCGCCAGCAGTCAAGGGACTAGGGGGGTCGAGACCCAGTACTTC. Amino acid sequence: CASSQGTRGVETQYF.

This clonotype was seen a few times. The chain uses TRBV20-1 and TRBJ2-1; 8 bases agree with TRBD1. V was clipped by 7 bases and J by 2 bases; unmatched bases: 7. The germline CDR1 and CDR2 sequences are DFQATT and SNEGSKA (reference sequence). The CDR3 extends over 14 amino acids. CDR3 protein: CSVAGQEAYNEQFF. The CDR3, as DNA: TGCAGTGTTGCGGGACAGGAGGCCTACAATGAGCAGTTCTTC.

In its sample, this clonotype was seen many times. The chain joins TRBV27 to TRBJ2-1; TRBD1 agrees at 7 bases. The CDR3 length is 14 residues. V shed 11 bases, J shed 8 bases, and the junction held 15 bases outside the gene matches. From germline, CDR1 is MNHEY and CDR2 SMNVEV (reference sequence). This chain's CDR3 is CAGPRGRGKDEQFF. The CDR3 DNA follows: TGTGCCGGCCCCCGTGGCAGGGGGAAAGATGAGCAGTTCTTC.

DNA of the CDR3: TGTGCCAGCTCCGGGACAGGGGTCAATGAGCAGTACTTC. Protein: CASSGTGVNEQYF. This chain connects TRBV18 to TRBJ2-5, with 10 bases identical to TRBD1. CDR3 length equals 13 residues. Germline CDR1 and CDR2: KGHSH and LQKENI. J gave up 11 bases and V 6 bases, and 9 bases lay outside the gene matches.

This clonotype was detected many times. This chain links TRBV7-2 with TRBJ2-5; maybe TRBD1 (6 bases). CDR1 and CDR2 (germline): SGHTA, FQGNSA. This CDR3 is built from 14 residues. Trimming shortened V by 8 bases and J by 1 base, and 14 bases separated the two germline ends. CDR3 nucleotides: TGTGCCAGCGGGTATAGGGGGACCCAAGAGACCCAGTACTTC. It yields the protein CASGYRGTQETQYF.

The chain links TRBV6-1 to TRBJ2-7; TRBD2 matches 10 bases. The DNA end is a closer match to TRBJ2-5, so the J assignment may be wrong. This CDR3 has 16 amino acids. The germline V gene encodes CDR1 MNHNS and CDR2 SASEGT. CDR3 residues: CASRRSSGGAQETQYF. CDR3 DNA: TGTGCCAGCAGACGTTCTAGCGGGGGAGCACAGGAGACCCAGTACTTC.

This clonotype was counted a few times. The V call is TRBV5-1, the J call TRBJ2-1; D might be TRBD2 (5 bases). The CDR3 has 14 amino acids. Germline V gives CDR1 SGHRS, CDR2 YFSETQ. V dropped 2 bases and J dropped 8 bases, with 14 bases sitting between them. This CDR3 reads CASSFGWFGDEQFF. The CDR3 DNA reads as TGCGCCAGCAGCTTTGGTTGGTTCGGGGATGAGCAGTTCTTC.

The rearrangement joins TRBV10-1 to TRBJ2-5; perhaps TRBD1 as D (6 bases). V dropped 3 bases and J dropped 2 bases, with 13 bases sitting between them. Germline lookup yields CDR1 WNHNN and CDR2 SYGVQD (reference sequence). This CDR3 is built from 15 residues. Written as DNA, the CDR3 is TGCGCCAGCAGTGATTCTCCGCAGGGGCAAGAGACCCAGTACTTC. Its translation: CASSDSPQGQETQYF.

This clonotype occurred a few times. This chain uses TRBV11-2 with TRBJ2-2; 7 positions agree with TRBD2. In germline, CDR1 is SGHAT, CDR2 FQNNGV. The CDR3 is 15 residues long. V dropped 6 bases and J dropped 5; count of bases not matched to a gene: 9. CDR3 nucleotides: TGTGCCAGCAGACAAGCCGGGGGGAGTACCGGGGAGCTGTTTTTT. Translating gives CASRQAGGSTGELFF. Drawing the rest from reference TRBV11-2 and TRBJ2-2, the complete variable domain is EAGVAQSPRYKIIEKRQSVAFWCNPISGHATLYWYQQILGQGPKLLIQFQNNGVVDDSQLPKDRFSAERLKGVDSTLKIQPAKLEDSAVYLCASRQAGGSTGELFFGEGSRLTVL.